The entry below gives a single T cell receptor (beta chain) sequence along with its context. Its antigen is as yet unknown. This record comes from a study of T-cell reconstitution after alpha-beta-depleted transplantation in children. The germline CDR1 and CDR2 sequences are DFQATT and SNEGSKA (reference sequence). CDR3 length equals 14 residues. After removal of 3 bases from V and 3 bases from J, the junction contained 8 bases not matched to a gene. Findings and limits, study-wide: Where some patients showed high TCRbeta diversity at day 60, it came from recipient T cells and thymic progenitors that had survived.

Unique molecular identifiers were used in preparing the TCRbeta library. TCRdb reprocessed the PCR reads via MiXCR and lists one record per CDR3 protein. Found here are roughly 400,000 distinct CDR3 sequences, about 45% of them singletons; the top ten hold 27%. V and J are TRBV20-1 and TRBJ2-7, with TRBD2 matching 7 bases. Specimen: PBMCs, collected before TCRalphabeta/CD19-depleted stem cell transplant. The sequence came from a girl between 2 and 10 years old with aplastic anemia, due to receive a stem cell transplant. CDR3 residues: CSASSGGEGYEQYF. The CDR3 DNA is TGCAGTGCTAGTTCGGGTGGGGAGGGCTACGAGCAGTACTTC.